Listed here are 2 T cell receptor beta chains from one sample, sequenced in a study of somatic mutations in cytotoxic T cells in rheumatoid arthritis. Only in-frame clones appear in the TCRdb table, and some are missing; sequencing was by immunoSEQ multiplex PCR. The repertoire holds more than 13,000 clones, 72% seen once, with around 9.3% in the top ten. The sample was CD8+ T cells sorted from blood. Every receptor here comes from an adult with rheumatoid arthritis.

This clone was observed a single time. The chain recombines TRBV28 with TRBJ2-3, with 7 bases aligning to TRBD2. Germline assignment: CDR1 MDHEN and CDR2 SYDVKM. The ends lost 2 bases at V and 1 base at J; junction bases unmatched: 3. CDR3 length: 15 residues. The CDR3 sequence is CASSLGLAGTDTQYF. The CDR3 nucleotides are TGTGCCAGCAGTTTAGGGCTAGCGGGCACAGATACGCAGTATTTT.

The J gene is TRBJ1-3, the V gene TRBV13, with a possible D match to TRBD1 (6 bases). CDR3 length: 17 residues. V was cut by 5 bases and J by 3 bases, with 20 bases left in between. Germline V CDR1 and CDR2: PRHDT, FYEKMQ (reference sequence). Here the CDR3 reads CASSVHNREVLGNTIYF. The CDR3 nucleotides are TGTGCCAGCAGCGTCCATAACAGGGAGGTTCTTGGAAACACCATATATTTT.